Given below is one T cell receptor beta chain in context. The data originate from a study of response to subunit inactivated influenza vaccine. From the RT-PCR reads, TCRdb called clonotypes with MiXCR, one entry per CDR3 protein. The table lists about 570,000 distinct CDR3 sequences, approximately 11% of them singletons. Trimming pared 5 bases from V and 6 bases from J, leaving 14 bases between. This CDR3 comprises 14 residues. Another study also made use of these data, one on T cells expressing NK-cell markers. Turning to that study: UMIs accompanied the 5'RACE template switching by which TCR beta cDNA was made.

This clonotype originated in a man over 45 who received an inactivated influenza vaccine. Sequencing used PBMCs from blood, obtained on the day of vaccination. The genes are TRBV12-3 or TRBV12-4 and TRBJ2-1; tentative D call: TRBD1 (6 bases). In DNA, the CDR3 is TGTGCCAGCAGTAGACAGGACGGAATCAATGAGCAGTTCTTC. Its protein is CASSRQDGINEQFF.